Listed below are T cell receptor beta chains from one sample, sequenced in a study of T cell clonotyping in hematopoietic cell transplantation. Profiled with immunoSEQ multiplex PCR; TCRdb holds only in-frame clones, not every one. The repertoire has under 8,000 clones, less than 40% of them found once; the top ten carry approximately 20%. This material consisted of peripheral blood mononuclear cells, taken 30 days after allogeneic stem cell transplant. The source of these receptors is an older female patient who had an allogeneic stem cell transplant, so the T cells may come from the graft donor. Some clones in this sample may be carry-over from other donors' samples. Each CDR3 is given with its conserved first and last residue. The order of the fields is CDR3 DNA, CDR3 protein, J gene, D gene, V gene, clone size. D genes are given only for firm matches. For some rows the clone size is stated as once, few or many, or as a class when expanded; others skip it.

DNA: TGTGCCTGGAGAAGGGGGCCCTACGAGCAGTACTTC; CDR3: CAWRRGPYEQYF; J: TRBJ2-7; D: TRBD1; V: TRBV30; size: .
DNA: TGTGCCAGTCGGCCAACTTGGACCGTAACTGAAGCTTTCTTT; CDR3: CASRPTWTVTEAFF; J: TRBJ1-1; D: .; V: TRBV19; size: .
DNA: TGTGCCAGCAGCAAGAACACTGAAGCTTTCTTT; CDR3: CASSKNTEAFF; J: TRBJ1-1; D: .; V: TRBV7-9; size: few
DNA: TGTGCCAGCAGCTTAGCTTCGACTAGCGGACAAGAGACCCAGTACTTC; CDR3: CASSLASTSGQETQYF; J: TRBJ2-5; D: TRBD2; V: TRBV11-3; size: few
DNA: TGTGCCAGAGACCACAGGGTTGGCTACACCTTC; CDR3: CARDHRVGYTF; J: TRBJ1-2; D: .; V: TRBV30; size: few
DNA: TGTGCCAGCAGCTTGGAGAGGTCAGATACGCAGTATTTT; CDR3: CASSLERSDTQYF; J: TRBJ2-3; D: .; V: TRBV11-2; size: few
DNA: TGTGCCAGCAGCTTAGATGGAGGGGGGCTTGAAGGCTACACCTTC; CDR3: CASSLDGGGLEGYTF; J: TRBJ1-2; D: .; V: TRBV7-6; size: large
DNA: TGCGCCAGCAGCCAACTAGCGAGCTCCTACAATGAGCAGTTCTTC; CDR3: CASSQLASSYNEQFF; J: TRBJ2-1; D: .; V: TRBV4-3; size: .
DNA: TGCAGCGTCGAGGTGACAGGGTCCAAATCTGAAGCTTTCTTT; CDR3: CSVEVTGSKSEAFF; J: TRBJ1-1; D: TRBD1; V: TRBV29-1; size: .
DNA: TGCAGCGTGGCATGGGCGTACACCGGGGAGCTGTTTTTT; CDR3: CSVAWAYTGELFF; J: TRBJ2-2; D: .; V: TRBV29-1; size: .
DNA: TGTGCCAGCAGCTTGATCCCGGGCATTCAGTACTTC; CDR3: CASSLIPGIQYF; J: TRBJ2-4; D: .; V: TRBV5-8; size: .
DNA: TGTGCCTGGAGTGGGGCTTCGGGCAGGTTTAATCAGCCCCAGCATTTT; CDR3: CAWSGASGRFNQPQHF; J: TRBJ1-5; D: .; V: TRBV30; size: .
DNA: TGTGCCAGCAGTTTCGCGGGAGATTACGAGCAGTATTTC; CDR3: CASSFAGDYEQYF; J: TRBJ2-7; D: TRBD2; V: TRBV27; size: .
DNA: TGTGCCAGCAGTGCCGCTCCAGGGACCGGGGAGCTGTTTTTT; CDR3: CASSAAPGTGELFF; J: TRBJ2-2; D: .; V: TRBV6-4; size: .
DNA: TGCACCAGCCTCAGACAGGACTTCTACGAGCAGTACTTC; CDR3: CTSLRQDFYEQYF; J: TRBJ2-7; D: .; V: TRBV1; size: .
DNA: TGTGCCAGCAGCGTAGGGGGGGACTATGGCTACACCTTC; CDR3: CASSVGGDYGYTF; J: TRBJ1-2; D: .; V: TRBV9; size: few
DNA: TGTGCCAGTAGTATCGGCGGGAATCAGCCCCAGCATTTT; CDR3: CASSIGGNQPQHF; J: TRBJ1-5; D: .; V: TRBV19; size: few
DNA: TGTGCCAGCAGCTTGGGCATTTCCTACGAGCAGTACTTC; CDR3: CASSLGISYEQYF; J: TRBJ2-7; D: .; V: TRBV5-4; size: once